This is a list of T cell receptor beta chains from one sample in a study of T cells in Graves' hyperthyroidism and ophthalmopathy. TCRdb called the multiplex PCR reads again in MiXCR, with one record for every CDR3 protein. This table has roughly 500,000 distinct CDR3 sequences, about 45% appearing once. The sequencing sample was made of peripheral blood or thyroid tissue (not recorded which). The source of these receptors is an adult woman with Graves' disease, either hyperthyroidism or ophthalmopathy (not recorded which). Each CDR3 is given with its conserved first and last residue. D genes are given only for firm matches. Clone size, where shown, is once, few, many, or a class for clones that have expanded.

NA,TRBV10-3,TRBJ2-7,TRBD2,TGTGCCATCAGCTTGGCTAGCGGGAGTTTATACGAGCAGTACTTC,CAISLASGSLYEQYF
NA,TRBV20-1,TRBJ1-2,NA,TGCAGTGCTAGAGTTGCACAGGGAACCTATGGCTACACCTTC,CSARVAQGTYGYTF
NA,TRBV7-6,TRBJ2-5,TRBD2,TGTGCCAGCACCCCGGCCCGGGGGGGGGCCCAGTACTTC,CASTPARGGAQYF
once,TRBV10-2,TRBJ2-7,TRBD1,TGCGCCAGCAGTGAGTCGGGGACAGTTTACGAGCAGTACTTC,CASSESGTVYEQYF
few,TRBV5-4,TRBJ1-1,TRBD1,TGTGCCAGCAGCTCAGCACGGACAGGAATTGAGTACACTGAAGCTTTCTTT,CASSSARTGIEYTEAFF
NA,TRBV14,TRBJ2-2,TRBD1,TGTGCCAGCAGCTTAGGACAGGGGACTGGTGTCGGGATAGGGGAGCTGTTTTTT,CASSLGQGTGVGIGELFF
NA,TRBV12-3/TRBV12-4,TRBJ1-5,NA,TGTGCCAGCAGTTTGGGAAGGGGCTTGAGCAATCAGCCCCAGCATTTT,CASSLGRGLSNQPQHF
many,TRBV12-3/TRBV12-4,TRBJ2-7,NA,TGTGCCAGCAGTTTGATGAGTGAGCAGTACTTC,CASSLMSEQYF
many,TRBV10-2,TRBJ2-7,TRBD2,TGCGCCAGCAATAAGCGGGGTACTCCCTACGAGCAGTACTTC,CASNKRGTPYEQYF
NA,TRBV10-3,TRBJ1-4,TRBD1,TGTGCCATCAGTGAGGCGCGGCAGGGGGCGGTCAATGAAAAACTGTTTTTT,CAISEARQGAVNEKLFF